These T cell receptor beta chains were read from a single sample in a study of technical replicates of blood from several donors. The table came from immunoSEQ multiplex PCR; TCRdb's copy has only in-frame clones and leaves some out. The data contain over 50,000 clones, about 96% of them seen just once; the ten biggest clones take up approximately 0.19%. The sample consisted of T cells isolated from PBMCs. These receptors were obtained from a human donor in good health. Both conserved end residues are part of each CDR3. Fields, in order: CDR3 protein, CDR3 DNA, J gene, D gene, V gene, clone size. A D gene is named only where the DNA matches it firmly. The size of a clone is reported for some rows only, either as once, few or many, or as a class for expanded clones.

CDR3: CASSLMYNEQFF; DNA: TGTGCCAGCAGCTTAATGTACAATGAGCAGTTCTTC; J: TRBJ2-1; D: NA; V: TRBV14; size: NA
CDR3: CASEDRTKGYEQYF; DNA: TGTGCCAGCGAGGACAGGACTAAAGGTTACGAGCAGTACTTC; J: TRBJ2-7; D: NA; V: TRBV6-6; size: NA
CDR3: CASSTGLLETQYF; DNA: TGTGCCAGCAGCACGGGACTGTTGGAGACCCAGTACTTC; J: TRBJ2-5; D: NA; V: TRBV6-5; size: NA
CDR3: CASSLAGMDTGELFF; DNA: TGCGCCAGCAGCTTAGCGGGAATGGACACCGGGGAGCTGTTTTTT; J: TRBJ2-2; D: TRBD2; V: TRBV5-1; size: NA
CDR3: CASRAGENTEAFF; DNA: TGTGCCAGCAGAGCCGGTGAAAACACTGAAGCTTTCTTT; J: TRBJ1-1; D: NA; V: TRBV2; size: NA
CDR3: CASSLTGSGTYEQYF; DNA: TGTGCCAGCAGCCTCACAGGGAGTGGCACCTACGAGCAGTACTTC; J: TRBJ2-7; D: NA; V: TRBV5-4; size: NA
CDR3: CASSVQGSSAQPQHF; DNA: TGTGCCAGCAGCGTACAGGGTTCTTCTGCCCAGCCCCAGCATTTT; J: TRBJ1-5; D: NA; V: TRBV5-8; size: NA
CDR3: CASSDRQGDYGYTF; DNA: TGTGCCAGCAGTGACCGACAGGGTGATTATGGCTACACCTTC; J: TRBJ1-2; D: TRBD1; V: TRBV27; size: NA
CDR3: CAWIHGVETETQYF; DNA: TGTGCCTGGATTCACGGGGTGGAAACAGAGACCCAGTACTTC; J: TRBJ2-5; D: NA; V: TRBV30; size: NA
CDR3: CASSFSAEYYGYTF; DNA: TGTGCCAGCAGCTTTTCGGCGGAGTACTATGGCTACACCTTC; J: TRBJ1-2; D: NA; V: TRBV7-9; size: NA
CDR3: CASSLPRLARAYEQYF; DNA: TGTGCCAGCAGTTTGCCCAGGCTAGCGAGAGCCTACGAGCAGTACTTC; J: TRBJ2-7; D: NA; V: TRBV28; size: NA
CDR3: CASSLRTTEKLFF; DNA: TGTGCCAGCAGTTTAAGGACAACGGAAAAACTGTTTTTT; J: TRBJ1-4; D: NA; V: TRBV6-5; size: NA
CDR3: CASSIRGRVDEQYF; DNA: TGTGCCAGTAGTATAAGGGGCAGGGTGGACGAGCAGTACTTC; J: TRBJ2-7; D: NA; V: TRBV19; size: NA
CDR3: CASSLAQRGGSETQYF; DNA: TGTGCCAGCAGCTTGGCCCAGCGGGGGGGGTCAGAGACCCAGTACTTC; J: TRBJ2-5; D: TRBD2; V: TRBV5-4; size: NA
CDR3: CASRLAGDPYEQYF; DNA: TGTGCCAGCAGACTAGCGGGAGACCCCTACGAGCAGTACTTC; J: TRBJ2-7; D: TRBD2; V: TRBV27; size: NA
CDR3: CASSLSGFESGELFF; DNA: TGTGCCAGCAGTTTATCGGGCTTCGAGTCCGGGGAGCTGTTTTTT; J: TRBJ2-2; D: NA; V: TRBV27; size: NA
CDR3: CASSLAGTGQETQYF; DNA: TGCGCCAGCAGCCTTGCCGGGACAGGGCAAGAGACCCAGTACTTC; J: TRBJ2-5; D: TRBD1; V: TRBV5-1; size: NA
CDR3: CSVPGGQGDPGELFF; DNA: TGCAGCGTCCCAGGGGGACAGGGAGATCCCGGGGAGCTGTTTTTT; J: TRBJ2-2; D: TRBD1; V: TRBV29-1; size: NA
CDR3: CASSESSLGYTF; DNA: TGTGCCAGCAGTGAATCGAGCTTAGGCTACACCTTC; J: TRBJ1-2; D: NA; V: TRBV2; size: NA
CDR3: CASSLGGINQPQHF; DNA: TGTGCCAGCAGTTTAGGGGGGATCAATCAGCCCCAGCATTTT; J: TRBJ1-5; D: NA; V: TRBV27; size: NA
CDR3: CASSLLAQSGTQYF; DNA: TGTGCCAGCAGTTTATTAGCACAATCGGGGACCCAGTACTTC; J: TRBJ2-5; D: NA; V: TRBV27; size: NA
CDR3: CASSGSGLLNNEQFF; DNA: TGTGCCAGTTCCGGATCGGGACTGCTCAACAATGAGCAGTTCTTC; J: TRBJ2-1; D: NA; V: TRBV9; size: NA
CDR3: CASSEGGALRAEAFF; DNA: TGTGCCAGCAGCGAGGGGGGGGCGTTGAGGGCTGAAGCTTTCTTT; J: TRBJ1-1; D: NA; V: TRBV13; size: NA
CDR3: CASSLFFREGSYEQYF; DNA: TGTGCCAGCAGTTTATTTTTCCGGGAGGGCTCCTACGAGCAGTACTTC; J: TRBJ2-7; D: TRBD2; V: TRBV28; size: NA
CDR3: CASSAGDAGPQHF; DNA: TGTGCCAGTAGTGCGGGGGATGCCGGGCCCCAGCATTTT; J: TRBJ1-5; D: NA; V: TRBV19; size: NA
CDR3: CASSPRGTGDYEQYF; DNA: TGTGCCAGCAGCCCACGGGGGACAGGCGACTACGAGCAGTACTTC; J: TRBJ2-7; D: TRBD1; V: TRBV7-9; size: NA
CDR3: CASSINPGNYEQYF; DNA: TGTGCCAGCAGCATCAACCCAGGGAACTACGAGCAGTACTTC; J: TRBJ2-7; D: NA; V: TRBV7-2; size: once
CDR3: CASSYNGGLNQPQHF; DNA: TGTGCCAGCAGTTACAACGGGGGGCTCAATCAGCCCCAGCATTTT; J: TRBJ1-5; D: NA; V: TRBV6-5; size: NA
CDR3: CASSPARVGEQYF; DNA: TGTGCCAGCAGTCCAGCGCGGGTGGGGGAGCAGTACTTC; J: TRBJ2-7; D: NA; V: TRBV27; size: NA
CDR3: CASSPRRVDAIMRNEQFF; DNA: TGTGCCAGCTCACCGCGCCGGGTAGATGCGATAATGAGGAATGAGCAGTTCTTC; J: TRBJ2-1; D: NA; V: TRBV18; size: NA
CDR3: CSVDQGGRAEAFF; DNA: TGCAGCGTTGATCAGGGAGGGAGGGCTGAAGCTTTCTTT; J: TRBJ1-1; D: NA; V: TRBV29-1; size: NA
CDR3: CASLDRFRGPPKGSGANVLTF; DNA: TGCGCCAGCCTCGATCGTTTCAGGGGGCCTCCAAAAGGCTCTGGGGCCAACGTCCTGACTTTC; J: TRBJ2-6; D: TRBD1; V: TRBV4-1; size: NA
CDR3: CASSRDLAPDTQYF; DNA: TGCGCCAGCAGCCGGGACTTAGCCCCAGATACGCAGTATTTT; J: TRBJ2-3; D: NA; V: TRBV10-1; size: NA
CDR3: CASSYGLISGGQETQYF; DNA: TGTGCCAGCAGCTATGGTCTGATTAGCGGGGGCCAAGAGACCCAGTACTTC; J: TRBJ2-5; D: TRBD2; V: TRBV5-4; size: NA
CDR3: CASSRTGGPYQETQYF; DNA: TGCGCCAGCAGCCGAACAGGGGGGCCTTACCAAGAGACCCAGTACTTC; J: TRBJ2-5; D: TRBD1; V: TRBV4-1; size: NA
CDR3: CASSTPYRGGDGYTF; DNA: TGTGCCAGCAGCACTCCTTACAGGGGAGGAGATGGCTACACCTTC; J: TRBJ1-2; D: TRBD1; V: TRBV5-6; size: NA
CDR3: CASSLSSGGGENEQFF; DNA: TGCGCCAGCAGCTTGTCATCGGGGGGTGGGGAAAATGAGCAGTTCTTC; J: TRBJ2-1; D: TRBD2; V: TRBV5-1; size: NA
CDR3: CASSTPRSGMNEQYF; DNA: TGTGCCAGCAGTACACCCAGGTCAGGGATGAACGAGCAGTACTTC; J: TRBJ2-7; D: NA; V: TRBV6-5; size: NA
CDR3: CAWSRSRTGTITNYGYTF; DNA: TGTGCCTGGAGCCGTAGTCGGACAGGGACAATTACCAACTATGGCTACACCTTC; J: TRBJ1-2; D: TRBD1; V: TRBV30; size: NA
CDR3: CASSLGRVHEQYF; DNA: TGTGCCAGCAGCTTAGGTCGGGTCCACGAGCAGTACTTC; J: TRBJ2-7; D: NA; V: TRBV11-2; size: once
CDR3: CASSPQLPGGSTDTQYF; DNA: TGTGCCAGCAGCCCTCAGTTACCAGGGGGGAGCACAGATACGCAGTATTTT; J: TRBJ2-3; D: NA; V: TRBV7-7; size: NA
CDR3: CASSYSGQNYGYTF; DNA: TGTGCCAGCAGTTACTCGGGGCAAAACTATGGCTACACCTTC; J: TRBJ1-2; D: NA; V: TRBV6-6; size: NA
CDR3: CASSLDRLITDTQYF; DNA: TGTGCCAGCAGCTTAGATCGTCTTATCACAGATACGCAGTATTTT; J: TRBJ2-3; D: NA; V: TRBV7-9; size: once
CDR3: CASSQWRYEKLFF; DNA: TGCGCCAGCAGCCAATGGAGGTATGAAAAACTGTTTTTT; J: TRBJ1-4; D: NA; V: TRBV4-1; size: NA
CDR3: CASSARQGRVYEQYF; DNA: TGTGCCAGCAGTGCGAGACAGGGGCGTGTGTACGAGCAGTACTTC; J: TRBJ2-7; D: TRBD1; V: TRBV6-1; size: NA
CDR3: CSSGRGQAHTEAFF; DNA: TGCAGCTCGGGCAGGGGGCAGGCACACACTGAAGCTTTCTTT; J: TRBJ1-1; D: TRBD1; V: TRBV29-1; size: NA
CDR3: CASGLAGDGGQFF; DNA: TGTGCCAGCGGACTAGCGGGAGACGGGGGGCAGTTCTTC; J: TRBJ2-1; D: TRBD2; V: TRBV5-6; size: NA
CDR3: CASSPPGTGWETQYF; DNA: TGTGCCAGCAGCCCCCCTGGAACAGGGTGGGAGACCCAGTACTTC; J: TRBJ2-5; D: NA; V: TRBV5-4; size: NA
CDR3: CASSRDRNQPQHF; DNA: TGTGCCAGCTCACGTGACAGAAATCAGCCCCAGCATTTT; J: TRBJ1-5; D: NA; V: TRBV18; size: NA
CDR3: CASTIAGTGDGQFF; DNA: TGTGCCAGCACCATCGCCGGGACAGGGGACGGGCAGTTCTTC; J: TRBJ2-1; D: TRBD1; V: TRBV9; size: NA
CDR3: CASSTGTLSYEQYF; DNA: TGTGCCAGCAGCACCGGGACTCTCTCCTACGAGCAGTACTTC; J: TRBJ2-7; D: NA; V: TRBV7-9; size: NA
CDR3: CASSVSGTGEYEQYF; DNA: TGTGCCAGCAGCGTCTCCGGGACAGGGGAGTACGAGCAGTACTTC; J: TRBJ2-7; D: TRBD1; V: TRBV9; size: NA
CDR3: CASSSQVWGKGNEQFF; DNA: TGTGCCAGCAGTTCACAGGTATGGGGCAAAGGCAATGAGCAGTTCTTC; J: TRBJ2-1; D: NA; V: TRBV28; size: NA
CDR3: CASSLVPGAHETQYF; DNA: TGTGCCAGCAGCTTAGTCCCAGGGGCGCACGAGACCCAGTACTTC; J: TRBJ2-5; D: NA; V: TRBV7-9; size: NA
CDR3: CASSLASGRAIPYEQYF; DNA: TGCGCCAGCAGCTTGGCCAGCGGGAGGGCCATTCCCTACGAGCAGTACTTC; J: TRBJ2-7; D: TRBD2; V: TRBV5-1; size: NA